Presented here are 5 T cell receptor beta chains from one specimen sequenced in a study of CD8 T cells in Susac syndrome. Random hexamers were used to reverse transcribe about 0.45 to 1 ug of RNA. TCRdb redid the calling of the immunoSEQ multiplex PCR reads with MiXCR, one entry per CDR3 protein. In the table there are 150,000 to 200,000 distinct CDR3 sequences, roughly 95% of which are singletons. Input material: CD4+ T cells from PBMCs. These receptors originate from a human donor with multiple sclerosis.

The chain has TRBV30 and TRBJ1-5; D is possibly TRBD1 (6 bases). Trimming removed 4 bases at V and 4 bases at J, with 11 bases between. The CDR3 extends over 13 amino acids. Germline loops: CDR1 GTSNPN, CDR2 SVGIG (reference sequence). CDR3 sequence reads: CAWKDRPNQPQHF. CDR3 in DNA: TGTGCCTGGAAGGACAGACCTAATCAGCCCCAGCATTTT.

The chain combines TRBV30 with TRBJ1-5; 8 bases agree with TRBD1. V dropped 1 base and J dropped 7; count of bases not matched to a gene: 3. Germline assignment: CDR1 GTSNPN and CDR2 SVGIG (reference sequence). This CDR3 region has 13 residues. The CDR3 bases are TGTGCCTGGAGTGAACGGGACAGGCAGCCCCAGCATTTT. Translated, it gives CAWSERDRQPQHF. Variable domain in full (rest from reference TRBV30 and TRBJ1-5): SQTIHQWPATLVQPVGSPLSLECTVEGTSNPNLYWYRQAAGRGLQLLFYSVGIGQISSEVPQNLSASRPQDRQFILSSKKLLLSDSGFYLCAWSERDRQPQHFGDGTRLSIL.

CDR3 amino acids: CASSPRGTSRYFNEQFF. The CDR3 DNA sequence: TGTGCCAGCAGCCCTAGGGGGACTTCCCGTTATTTCAATGAGCAGTTCTTC. The chain combines TRBV3-1 with TRBJ2-1, with D perhaps given as TRBD1 or TRBD2 (6 bases each). Trimming shortened V by 4 bases and J by 6 bases, and 22 bases separated the two germline ends. Looked up from germline, CDR1 is LGHDT and CDR2 is YNNKEL (reference sequence). This CDR3 has 17 amino acids.

The V call is TRBV12-3 or TRBV12-4, the J call TRBJ2-3; D possibly matches TRBD1 or TRBD2 (5 bases each). The CDR3 contains 13 residues. Trimming removed 6 bases at V and 4 bases at J, with 11 bases between. The CDR3 loop reads CASRPEGPDTQYF. The DNA for the CDR3 is TGTGCCAGCAGGCCTGAGGGGCCAGATACGCAGTATTTT.

The chain uses TRBV3-1 and TRBJ2-1; D uncertain. This CDR3 has 15 amino acids. Looked up from germline, CDR1 is LGHDT and CDR2 is YNNKEL (reference sequence). The V gene lost 4 bases and the J gene lost 1 base, with 11 bases spanning the gap. The CDR3 protein is CASSLQLSSYNEQFF. The DNA of the CDR3 is TGTGCCAGCAGCCTCCAGTTGTCATCCTACAATGAGCAGTTCTTC.